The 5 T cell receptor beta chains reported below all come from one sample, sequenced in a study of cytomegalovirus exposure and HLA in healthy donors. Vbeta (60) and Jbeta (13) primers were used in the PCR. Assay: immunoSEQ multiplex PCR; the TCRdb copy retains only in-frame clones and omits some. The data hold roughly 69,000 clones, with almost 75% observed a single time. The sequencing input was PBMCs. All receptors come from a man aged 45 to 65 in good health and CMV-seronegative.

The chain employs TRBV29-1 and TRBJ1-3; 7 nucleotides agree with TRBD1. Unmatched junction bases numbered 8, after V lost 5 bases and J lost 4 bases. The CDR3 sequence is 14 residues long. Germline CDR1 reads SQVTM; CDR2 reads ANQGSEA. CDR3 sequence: CSVQRRGEGNTIYF. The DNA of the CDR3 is TGCAGCGTTCAACGCAGGGGGGAAGGAAACACCATATATTTT.

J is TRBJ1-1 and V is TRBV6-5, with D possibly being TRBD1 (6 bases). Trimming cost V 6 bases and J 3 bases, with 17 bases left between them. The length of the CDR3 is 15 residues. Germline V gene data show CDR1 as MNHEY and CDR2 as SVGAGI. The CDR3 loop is CASSQFGGSHTEAFF. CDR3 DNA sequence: TGTGCCAGCAGCCAGTTTGGGGGCAGCCACACTGAAGCTTTCTTT.

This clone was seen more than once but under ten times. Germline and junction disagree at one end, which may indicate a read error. The DNA for the CDR3 is TGTGCCAGCAGCCAATGGGACAGGGATCCCGGGGAGCTGTTTTTT. This sequence encodes CASSQWDRDPGELFF. The V call is TRBV5-1, the J call TRBJ2-2, with 9 bases that match TRBD1. The germline V gene has CDR1 SGHRS and CDR2 YFSETQ. CDR3 length equals 15 residues.

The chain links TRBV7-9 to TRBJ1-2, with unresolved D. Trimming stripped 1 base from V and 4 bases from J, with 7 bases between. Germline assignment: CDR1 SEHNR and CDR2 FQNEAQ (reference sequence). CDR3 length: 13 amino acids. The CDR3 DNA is TGTGCCAGCAGCTTAGATCCAGTCTATGGCTACACCTTC. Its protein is CASSLDPVYGYTF.

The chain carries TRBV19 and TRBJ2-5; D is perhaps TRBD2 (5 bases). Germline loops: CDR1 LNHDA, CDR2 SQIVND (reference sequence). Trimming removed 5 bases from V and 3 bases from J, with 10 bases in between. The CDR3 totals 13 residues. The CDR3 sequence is CASSRSAKETQYF. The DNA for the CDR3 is TGTGCCAGTAGTCGTAGCGCCAAAGAGACCCAGTACTTC.